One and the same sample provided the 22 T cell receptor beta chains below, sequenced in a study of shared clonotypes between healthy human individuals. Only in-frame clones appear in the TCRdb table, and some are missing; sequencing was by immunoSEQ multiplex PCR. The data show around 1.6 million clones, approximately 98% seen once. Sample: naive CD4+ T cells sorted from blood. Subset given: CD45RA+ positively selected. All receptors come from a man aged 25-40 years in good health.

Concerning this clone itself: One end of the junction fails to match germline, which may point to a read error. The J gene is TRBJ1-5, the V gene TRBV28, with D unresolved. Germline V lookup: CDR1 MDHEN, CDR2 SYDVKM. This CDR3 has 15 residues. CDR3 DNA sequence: TGTGCCAGCAGTCGGCGAAGCGTTACCTGGAGGCCCCATCATTTT. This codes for CASSRRSVTWRPHHF.

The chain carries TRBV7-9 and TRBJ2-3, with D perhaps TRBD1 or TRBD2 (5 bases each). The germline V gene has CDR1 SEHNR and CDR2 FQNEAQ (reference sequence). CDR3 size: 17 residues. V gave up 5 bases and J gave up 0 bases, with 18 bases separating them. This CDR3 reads CASSPSLGVISTDTQYF. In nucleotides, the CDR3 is TGTGCCAGCAGCCCCTCTCTGGGGGTGATTAGCACAGATACGCAGTATTTT.

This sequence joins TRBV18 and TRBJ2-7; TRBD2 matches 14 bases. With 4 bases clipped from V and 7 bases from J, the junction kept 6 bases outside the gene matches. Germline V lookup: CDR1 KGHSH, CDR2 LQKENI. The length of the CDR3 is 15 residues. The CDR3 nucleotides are TGTGCCAGCTCACAGGGACTAGCGGGAGTCGGTGAGCAGTACTTC. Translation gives CASSQGLAGVGEQYF.

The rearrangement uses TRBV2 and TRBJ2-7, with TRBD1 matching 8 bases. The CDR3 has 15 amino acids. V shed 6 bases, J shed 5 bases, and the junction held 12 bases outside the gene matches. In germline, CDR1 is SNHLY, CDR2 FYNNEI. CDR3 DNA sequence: TGTGCCAGCAGCGACACGGGACAGGCTACCCACGAGCAGTACTTC. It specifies CASSDTGQATHEQYF.

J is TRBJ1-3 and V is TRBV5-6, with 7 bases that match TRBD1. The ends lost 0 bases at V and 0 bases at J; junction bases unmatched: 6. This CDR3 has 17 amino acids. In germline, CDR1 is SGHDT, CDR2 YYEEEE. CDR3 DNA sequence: TGTGCCAGCAGCTTGGTCAGGGGGGCTGCCTCTGGAAACACCATATATTTT. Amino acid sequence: CASSLVRGAASGNTIYF.

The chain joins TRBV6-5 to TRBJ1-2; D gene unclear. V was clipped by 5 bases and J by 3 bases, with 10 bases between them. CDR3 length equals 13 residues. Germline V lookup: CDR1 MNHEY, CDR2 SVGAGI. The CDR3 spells CASSTAPYYGYTF. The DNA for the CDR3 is TGTGCCAGCAGTACAGCCCCCTACTATGGCTACACCTTC.

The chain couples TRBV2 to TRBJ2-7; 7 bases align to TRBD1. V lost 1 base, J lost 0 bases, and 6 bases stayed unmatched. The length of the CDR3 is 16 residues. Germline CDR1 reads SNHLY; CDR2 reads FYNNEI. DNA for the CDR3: TGTGCCAGCAGTGAAGAACTGCAGGGGGTCTCCTACGAGCAGTACTTC. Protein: CASSEELQGVSYEQYF.

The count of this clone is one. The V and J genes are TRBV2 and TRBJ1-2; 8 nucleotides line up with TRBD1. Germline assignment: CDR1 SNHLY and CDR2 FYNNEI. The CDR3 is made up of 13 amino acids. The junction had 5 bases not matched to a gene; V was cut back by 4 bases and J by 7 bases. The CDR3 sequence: CASSGDRSGGYTF. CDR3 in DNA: TGTGCCAGCAGTGGGGACAGGAGTGGTGGCTACACCTTC.

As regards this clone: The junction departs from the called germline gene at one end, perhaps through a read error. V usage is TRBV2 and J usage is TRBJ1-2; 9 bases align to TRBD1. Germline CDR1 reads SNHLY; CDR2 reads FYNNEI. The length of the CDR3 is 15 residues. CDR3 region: CASRRTGVFNDGYTF. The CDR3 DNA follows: TGTGCCAGCAGGAGGACAGGGGTCTTTAACGATGGCTACACCTTC.

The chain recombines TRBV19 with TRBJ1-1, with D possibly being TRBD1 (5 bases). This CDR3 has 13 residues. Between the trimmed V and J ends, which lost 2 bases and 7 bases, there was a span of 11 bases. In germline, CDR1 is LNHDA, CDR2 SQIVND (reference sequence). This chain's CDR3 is CASSIMRTSEAFF. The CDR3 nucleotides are TGTGCCAGTAGTATAATGAGGACAAGTGAAGCTTTCTTT.

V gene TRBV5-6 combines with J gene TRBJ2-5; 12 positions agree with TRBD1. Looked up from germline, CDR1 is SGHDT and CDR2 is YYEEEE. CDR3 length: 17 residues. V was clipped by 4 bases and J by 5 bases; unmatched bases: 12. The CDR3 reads CASSRPGTGGGGETQYF. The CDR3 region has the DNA TGTGCCAGCAGCCGTCCCGGGACAGGGGGCGGAGGGGAGACCCAGTACTTC.

CDR3: CASSMTNSEQYF. As DNA, the CDR3 is TGTGCCAGTAGTATGACAAATTCCGAGCAGTACTTC. V gene TRBV19 combines with J gene TRBJ2-7; the D is unclear. V shed 3 bases and J shed 6 bases, with 9 bases lying between them. The germline gives CDR1 LNHDA, CDR2 SQIVND (reference sequence). The CDR3 is made up of 12 amino acids.

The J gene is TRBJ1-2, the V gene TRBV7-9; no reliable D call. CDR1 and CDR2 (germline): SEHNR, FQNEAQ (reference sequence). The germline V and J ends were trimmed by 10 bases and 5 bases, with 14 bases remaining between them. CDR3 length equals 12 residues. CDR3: CAILRANYGYTF. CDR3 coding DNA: TGTGCCATCCTACGGGCAAATTATGGCTACACCTTC.

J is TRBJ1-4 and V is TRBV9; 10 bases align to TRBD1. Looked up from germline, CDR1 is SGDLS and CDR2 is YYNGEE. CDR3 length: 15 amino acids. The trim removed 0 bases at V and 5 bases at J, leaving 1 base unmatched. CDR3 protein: CASSVAGQGNEKLFF. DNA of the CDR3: TGTGCCAGCAGCGTAGCGGGACAGGGGAATGAAAAACTGTTTTTT. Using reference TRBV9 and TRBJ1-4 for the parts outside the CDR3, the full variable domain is DSGVTQTPKHLITATGQRVTLRCSPRSGDLSVYWYQQSLDQGLQFLIQYYNGEERAKGNILERFSAQQFPDLHSELNLSSLELGDSALYFCASSVAGQGNEKLFFGSGTQLSVL.

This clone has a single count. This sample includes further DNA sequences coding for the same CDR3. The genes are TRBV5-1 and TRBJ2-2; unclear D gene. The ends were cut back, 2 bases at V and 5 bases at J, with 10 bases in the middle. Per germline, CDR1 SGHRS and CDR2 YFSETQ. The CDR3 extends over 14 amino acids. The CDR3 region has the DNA TGCGCCAGCAGCTTCGGAGACAATACCGGGGAGCTGTTTTTT. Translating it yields CASSFGDNTGELFF.

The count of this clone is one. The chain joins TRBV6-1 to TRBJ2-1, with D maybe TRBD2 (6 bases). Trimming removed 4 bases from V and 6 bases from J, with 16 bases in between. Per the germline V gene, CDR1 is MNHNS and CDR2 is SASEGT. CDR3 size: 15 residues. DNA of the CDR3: TGTGCCAGCAGTGCCAGCGGGCGGGTCTCCAATGAGCAGTTCTTC. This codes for CASSASGRVSNEQFF.

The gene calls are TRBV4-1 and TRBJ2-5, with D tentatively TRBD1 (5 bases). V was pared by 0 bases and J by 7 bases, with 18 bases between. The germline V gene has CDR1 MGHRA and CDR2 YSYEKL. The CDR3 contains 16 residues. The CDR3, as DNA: TGCGCCAGCAGCCAAGATCTTGGTCAGGGTTCCGGGACCCAGTACTTC. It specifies CASSQDLGQGSGTQYF.

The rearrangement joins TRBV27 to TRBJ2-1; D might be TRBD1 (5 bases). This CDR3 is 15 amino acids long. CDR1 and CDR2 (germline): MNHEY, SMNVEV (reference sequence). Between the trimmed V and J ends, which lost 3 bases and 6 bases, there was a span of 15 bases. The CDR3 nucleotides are TGTGCCAGCAGTTTCCTTCCCAGGGCCCTCAATGAGCAGTTCTTC. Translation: CASSFLPRALNEQFF.

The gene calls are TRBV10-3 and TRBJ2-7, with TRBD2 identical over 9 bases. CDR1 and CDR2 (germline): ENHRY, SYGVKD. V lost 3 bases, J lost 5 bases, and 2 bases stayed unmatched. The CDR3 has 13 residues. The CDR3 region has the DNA TGTGCCATCAGTGATAGCGGGAGCAACGAGCAGTACTTC. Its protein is CAISDSGSNEQYF.

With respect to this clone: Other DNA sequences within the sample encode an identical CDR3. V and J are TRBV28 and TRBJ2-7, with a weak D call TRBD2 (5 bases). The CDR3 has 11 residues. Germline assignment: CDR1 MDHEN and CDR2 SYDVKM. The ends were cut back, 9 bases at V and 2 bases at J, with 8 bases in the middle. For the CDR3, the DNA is TGTGCCAGTAGCGTCACCTACGAGCAGTACTTC. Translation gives CASSVTYEQYF.

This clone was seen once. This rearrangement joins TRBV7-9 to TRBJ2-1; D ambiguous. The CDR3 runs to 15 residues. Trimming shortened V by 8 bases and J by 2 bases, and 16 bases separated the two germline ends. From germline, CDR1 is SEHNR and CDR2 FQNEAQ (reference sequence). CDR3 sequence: CASPSDGNAYNEQFF. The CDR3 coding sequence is TGTGCCAGCCCCTCCGACGGAAATGCCTACAATGAGCAGTTCTTC. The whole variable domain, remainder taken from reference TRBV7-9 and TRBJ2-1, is DTGVSQNPRHKITKRGQNVTFRCDPISEHNRLYWYRQTLGQGPEFLTYFQNEAQLEKSRLLSDRFSAERPKGSFSTLEIQRTEQGDSAMYLCASPSDGNAYNEQFFGPGTRLTVL.

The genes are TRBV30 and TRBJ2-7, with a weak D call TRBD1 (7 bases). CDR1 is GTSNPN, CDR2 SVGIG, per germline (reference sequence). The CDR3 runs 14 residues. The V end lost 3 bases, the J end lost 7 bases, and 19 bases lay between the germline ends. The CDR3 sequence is CAWRRRGTVGEQYF. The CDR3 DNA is TGTGCCTGGAGAAGGAGGGGGACAGTTGGGGAGCAGTACTTC.